Below are 7 T cell receptor beta chains sequenced from a single sample in a study of cytotoxic CD8 clonotypes in ibrutinib-treated CLL. The data were produced by immunoSEQ multiplex PCR, yet TCRdb's version contains in-frame clones alone and is incomplete. The sample shows some 98,000 clones, almost 80% of them seen only once. The sequenced sample was PBMCs, obtained after 12 months of ibrutinib treatment. These receptors were collected from a human donor with chronic lymphocytic leukemia.

V usage is TRBV7-2 and J usage is TRBJ2-5; TRBD1 matches at 7 bases. V trimming: 4 bases; J trimming: 1 base; junction bases outside the gene matches: 6. CDR1 is SGHTA and CDR2 is FQGNSA in the germline V gene. This CDR3 is 15 amino acids long. The CDR3 nucleotides are TGTGCCAGCAGCTCGAGGACAGGATTCCAAGAGACCCAGTACTTC. Amino acids: CASSSRTGFQETQYF. Combining the CDR3 with reference TRBV7-2 and TRBJ2-5 gives the whole variable domain GAGVSQSPSNKVTEKGKDVELRCDPISGHTALYWYRQSLGQGLEFLIYFQGNSAPDKSGLPSDRFSAERTGGSVSTLTIQRTQQEDSAVYLCASSSRTGFQETQYFGPGTRLLVL.

This clone was detected only once. The chain links TRBV11-3 to TRBJ2-7; no firm D call. Deletions cut 4 bases from V and 1 base from J, with 8 bases between. The CDR3 covers 13 residues. CDR1 SGHNT and CDR2 YENEEA come from the germline V gene. The CDR3 bases are TGTGCCAGCAGCTCCGTCAAGTCCTACGAGCAGTACTTC. It yields the protein CASSSVKSYEQYF.

The rearrangement joins TRBV6-1 to TRBJ1-2, with D perhaps TRBD1 (6 bases). This CDR3 is 16 amino acids long. Per germline, CDR1 MNHNS and CDR2 SASEGT. The V gene lost 2 bases and the J gene lost 1 base, with 14 bases spanning the gap. Here the CDR3 reads CASSEMAGVGNYGYTF. Here the CDR3 DNA reads TGTGCCAGCAGTGAAATGGCAGGGGTGGGTAACTATGGCTACACCTTC.

For this clone: Other nucleotide sequences from this sample produce the same CDR3. The genes are TRBV5-4 and TRBJ2-7, with unresolved D. V shed 0 bases and J shed 6 bases, with 4 bases lying between them. The CDR3 loop spans 11 amino acids. Germline values: CDR1 SGHNT, CDR2 YYREEE (reference sequence). CDR3 residues: CASSLGPEQYF. CDR3 DNA sequence: TGTGCCAGCAGCTTGGGTCCCGAGCAGTACTTC.

This clone was counted a few times. The chain employs TRBV5-1 and TRBJ1-2; TRBD1 might be the D (5 bases). CDR3 length: 15 residues. Trimming removed 4 bases at V and 0 bases at J, with 13 bases between. Germline CDR1 is SGHRS and CDR2 is YFSETQ. In DNA, the CDR3 is TGCGCCAGCAGCGCCGGGGACGAGGCTAACTATGGCTACACCTTC. Residues: CASSAGDEANYGYTF.

The chain recombines TRBV5-1 with TRBJ2-7; 8 positions agree with TRBD1. CDR1 is SGHRS and CDR2 is YFSETQ in the germline V gene. The CDR3 has 14 amino acids. With 4 bases clipped from V and 2 bases from J, the junction kept 5 bases outside the gene matches. The CDR3, as DNA: TGCGCCAGCAGCCCCCGACAGGGGCCCTACGAGCAGTACTTC. Its translation: CASSPRQGPYEQYF.

The chain combines TRBV27 with TRBJ2-7; D uncertain. The germline CDR1 and CDR2 sequences are MNHEY and SMNVEV (reference sequence). V gave up 5 bases and J gave up 9 bases, with 11 bases separating them. This CDR3 is built from 11 residues. Written as DNA, the CDR3 is TGTGCCAGCAGTGGGCGGACGGGGCAGTACTTC. Translating gives CASSGRTGQYF.